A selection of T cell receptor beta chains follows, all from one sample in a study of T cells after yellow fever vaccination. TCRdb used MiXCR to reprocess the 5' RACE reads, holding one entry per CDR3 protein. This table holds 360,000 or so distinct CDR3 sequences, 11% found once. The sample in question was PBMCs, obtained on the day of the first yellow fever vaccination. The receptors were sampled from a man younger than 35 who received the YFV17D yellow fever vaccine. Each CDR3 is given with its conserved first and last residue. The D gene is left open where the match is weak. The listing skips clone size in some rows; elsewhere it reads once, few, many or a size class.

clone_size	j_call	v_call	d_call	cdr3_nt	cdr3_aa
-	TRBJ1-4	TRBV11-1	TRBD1	TGTGCCAGCAGCTTATCGACAGGGGGCGGACGGGCTAATGAAAAACTGTTTTTT	CASSLSTGGGRANEKLFF
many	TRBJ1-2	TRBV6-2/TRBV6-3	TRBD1	TGTGCCAGCAGTTACTCCCCCATCGACAGGGTTTCTGGCTACACCTTC	CASSYSPIDRVSGYTF
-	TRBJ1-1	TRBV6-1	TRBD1	TGTGCCAGCAGAGAACCGGGACAGGGGAGTGCTGAAGCTTTCTTT	CASREPGQGSAEAFF
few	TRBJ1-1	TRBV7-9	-	TGTGCCAGCAGCTTATTACAGGAGGGGGCTTTCTTT	CASSLLQEGAFF
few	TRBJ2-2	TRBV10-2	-	TGCGCCAGCACCGGTGTCAACACCGGGGAGCTGTTTTTT	CASTGVNTGELFF
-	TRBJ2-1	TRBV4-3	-	TGCGCCAGCAGCCACGGGACCGCCCGCTACAATGAGCAGTTCTTC	CASSHGTARYNEQFF
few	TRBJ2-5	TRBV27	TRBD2	TGTGCCAGCAGTTTAAAAGGGGGACTAGCGGGGTATGTGGAGACCCAGTACTTC	CASSLKGGLAGYVETQYF
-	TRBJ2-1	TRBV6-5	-	TGTGCCAGCAGTTACGGGTCCCCTTACAATGAGCAGTTCTTC	CASSYGSPYNEQFF
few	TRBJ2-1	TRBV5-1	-	TGCGCCAGCAGCTTGGGTGCGCAGCAGAATGAGCAGTTCTTC	CASSLGAQQNEQFF
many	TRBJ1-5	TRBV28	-	TGTGCCACCGGAGGGGGCAATCAGCCCCAGCATTTT	CATGGGNQPQHF
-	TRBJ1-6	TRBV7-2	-	TGTGCCAGCAGCCAAAACCCAGCCCCCTATAATTCACCCCTCCACTTT	CASSQNPAPYNSPLHF
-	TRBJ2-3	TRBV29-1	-	TGCAGCGCCGAAGGTTTCGGGGGCGGTGATACGCAGTATTTT	CSAEGFGGGDTQYF
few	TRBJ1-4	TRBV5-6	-	TGTGCCAGCAGCTGGGGGACCGGTCAGGAAAAACTGTTTTTT	CASSWGTGQEKLFF
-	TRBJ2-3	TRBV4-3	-	TGCGCCAGCAGCCAAGAGGGACCCTTCACAGATACGCAGTATTTT	CASSQEGPFTDTQYF
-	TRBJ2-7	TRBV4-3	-	TGCGCCAGCAGCGGGGGGACATCCGAGCAGTACTTC	CASSGGTSEQYF
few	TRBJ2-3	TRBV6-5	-	TGTGCCAGCAGTTACTCGCCTAGCGAGTCAGATACGCAGTATTTT	CASSYSPSESDTQYF
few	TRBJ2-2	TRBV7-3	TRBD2	TGTGCCAGCAGCCCCGGACTAGAGGAATTAGCCGGGGAGCTGTTTTTT	CASSPGLEELAGELFF
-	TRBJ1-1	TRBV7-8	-	TGTGCCAGCAGCCAGCGGACGGCGAACACTGAAGCTTTCTTT	CASSQRTANTEAFF
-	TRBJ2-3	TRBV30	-	TGTGCCTGGAGTGTAGGGGAAGATACGCAGTATTTT	CAWSVGEDTQYF
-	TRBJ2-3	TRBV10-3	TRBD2	TGTGCCATCAGTGTCCTAGCGGGGGGGAGGTCAGATACGCAGTATTTT	CAISVLAGGRSDTQYF
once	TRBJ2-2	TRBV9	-	TGTGCCAGCAGCGTAGCTTCCCGGGACACCGGGGAGCTGTTTTTT	CASSVASRDTGELFF
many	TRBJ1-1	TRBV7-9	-	TGTGCCAGCAGCCCAAGTATGAACACTGAAGCTTTCTTT	CASSPSMNTEAFF
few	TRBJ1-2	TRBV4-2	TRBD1	TGTGCCAGCAGCCAAGACAGGGGGCAAGTAGGCTACACCTTC	CASSQDRGQVGYTF
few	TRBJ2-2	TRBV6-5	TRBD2	TGTGCCAGCAGTTACGGTGCGGGGGTAGAGACCGGGGAGCTGTTTTTT	CASSYGAGVETGELFF
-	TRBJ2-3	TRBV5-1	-	TGCGCCAGCCGATTGCTTGAGGCCGGGACAGATACGCAGTATTTT	CASRLLEAGTDTQYF
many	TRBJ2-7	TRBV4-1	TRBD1	TGCGCCAGCAGCCATCAGGGGGACAGTCGCTCCTACGAGCAGTACTTC	CASSHQGDSRSYEQYF
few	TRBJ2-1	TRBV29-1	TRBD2	TGCAGCGTTGGCCCTCTAGCGGGGGACAATGAGCAGTTCTTC	CSVGPLAGDNEQFF
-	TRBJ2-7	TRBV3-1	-	TGTGCCAGCAGTGCCGGACATACCTACGAGCAGTACTTC	CASSAGHTYEQYF
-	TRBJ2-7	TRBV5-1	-	TGCGCCAGCAGCCCTCGATTTTCGTACGAGCAGTACTTC	CASSPRFSYEQYF
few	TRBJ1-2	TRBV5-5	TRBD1	TGTGCCAGCAGTTACCAACAGGGGGGTGGCTATGGCTACACCTTC	CASSYQQGGGYGYTF
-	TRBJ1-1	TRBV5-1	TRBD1	TGCGCCAGCAGCTACAGGGGTAAGAACACTGAAGCTTTCTTT	CASSYRGKNTEAFF
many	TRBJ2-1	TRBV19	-	TGTGCCAGTAGTAGACAGCATGAGCAGTTCTTC	CASSRQHEQFF
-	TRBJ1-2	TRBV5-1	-	TGCGCCAGCAGCGAGGTTAACTCAGGGAGTCGCGGTGGCTACACCTTC	CASSEVNSGSRGGYTF
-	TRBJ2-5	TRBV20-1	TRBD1	TGCAGTGCTAGGGACAGGTCCTACCAAGAGACCCAGTACTTC	CSARDRSYQETQYF
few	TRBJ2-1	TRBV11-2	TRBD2	TGTGCCAGCAGCGCCCTCCTAGCGGGATACAATGAGCAGTTCTTC	CASSALLAGYNEQFF
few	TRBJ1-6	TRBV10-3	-	TGTGCCATCAGCGGACATATCAATTCACCCCTCCACTTT	CAISGHINSPLHF
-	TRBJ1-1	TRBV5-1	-	TGCGCCAGCACTAGGACGGGGAACACTGAAGCTTTCTTT	CASTRTGNTEAFF
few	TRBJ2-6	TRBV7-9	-	TGTGCCAGCAGCTCCTCCCCGGGTGGTGGGGCCAACGTCCTGACTTTC	CASSSSPGGGANVLTF
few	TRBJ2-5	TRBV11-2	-	TGTGCCAGCAGCTCCCATCAGGGATCCAACTGGAAGACCCAGTACTTC	CASSSHQGSNWKTQYF
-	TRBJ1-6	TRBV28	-	TGTGCCAGCAGGCGCTCTAATTCACCCCTCCACTTT	CASRRSNSPLHF
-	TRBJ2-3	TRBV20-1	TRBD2	TGCAGTGCTAGCGGGGGGAACACAGATACGCAGTATTTT	CSASGGNTDTQYF
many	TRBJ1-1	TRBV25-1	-	TGTGCCAGCAGTGATGGCGTAGGGTGGACTGAAGCTTTCTTT	CASSDGVGWTEAFF
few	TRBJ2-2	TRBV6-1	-	TGTGCCAGCACGTCAGAAGCGAACACCGGGGAGCTGTTTTTT	CASTSEANTGELFF
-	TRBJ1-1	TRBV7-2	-	TGTGCCAGCAGCTTAGCGTGGGGGCCTAGCACTGAAGCTTTCTTT	CASSLAWGPSTEAFF
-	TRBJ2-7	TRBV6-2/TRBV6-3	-	TGTGCCAGCGGATTACAGGGCCTAGGTGGCGAGCAGTACTTC	CASGLQGLGGEQYF
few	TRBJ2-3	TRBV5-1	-	TGCGCCAGCAGCCCCGGGATGGATGCAGATACGCAGTATTTT	CASSPGMDADTQYF
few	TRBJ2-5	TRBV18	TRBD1	TGTGCCAGCTCGTTGGACAGGGGAGGAAAGACCCAGTACTTC	CASSLDRGGKTQYF